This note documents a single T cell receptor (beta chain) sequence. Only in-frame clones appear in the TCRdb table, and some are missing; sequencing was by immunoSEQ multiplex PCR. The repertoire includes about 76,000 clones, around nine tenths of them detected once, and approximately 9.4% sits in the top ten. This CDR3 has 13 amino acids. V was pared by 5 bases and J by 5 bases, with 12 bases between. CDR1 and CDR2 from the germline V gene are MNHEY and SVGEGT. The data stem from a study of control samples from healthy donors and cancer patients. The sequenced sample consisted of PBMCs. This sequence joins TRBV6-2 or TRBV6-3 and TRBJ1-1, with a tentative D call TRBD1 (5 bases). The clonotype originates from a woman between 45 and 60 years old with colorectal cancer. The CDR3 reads CASSHGGRTEAFF. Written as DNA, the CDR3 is TGTGCCAGCAGTCACGGGGGGAGAACTGAAGCTTTCTTT.